There are a few counts of the clone carrying this TCR beta chain. The antigen remains unidentified. The data stem from a study of T-cell reconstitution after alpha-beta-depleted transplantation in children. Regarding the study as a whole: Recipient T cells and thymic progenitors that survived were the source of the high TCRbeta diversity seen at day 60 in some patients.

It was with unique molecular identifiers that the TCRbeta library was prepared. A single record per CDR3 protein comes from TCRdb applying MiXCR to the PCR reads. In the table there are about 980,000 distinct CDR3 sequences, about 26% of which are singletons. V was clipped by 7 bases and J by 6 bases, with 21 bases between them. Looked up from germline, CDR1 is MNHNS and CDR2 is SASEGT. The CDR3 extends over 15 amino acids. The starting material was PBMCs, mostly from graft donor cells, obtained 360 days after TCRalphabeta/CD19-depleted stem cell transplant. The V and J genes are TRBV6-1 and TRBJ1-1; D remains unclear. The receptor was derived from a boy under three years old who had a stem cell transplant for SCID, so the T cells may come from the graft donor. CDR3 residues: CASTPQEWGTAEAFF. CDR3 nucleotide sequence: TGTGCCAGCACCCCGCAGGAGTGGGGAACGGCTGAAGCTTTCTTT.